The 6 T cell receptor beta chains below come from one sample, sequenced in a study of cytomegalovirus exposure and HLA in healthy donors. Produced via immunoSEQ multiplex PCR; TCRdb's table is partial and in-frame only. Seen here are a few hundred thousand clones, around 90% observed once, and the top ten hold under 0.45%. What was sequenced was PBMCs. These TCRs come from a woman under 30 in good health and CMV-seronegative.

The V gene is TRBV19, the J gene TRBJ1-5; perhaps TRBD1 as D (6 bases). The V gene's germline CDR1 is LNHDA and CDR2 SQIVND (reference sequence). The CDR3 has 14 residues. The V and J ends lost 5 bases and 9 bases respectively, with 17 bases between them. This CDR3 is CASSPDRLSGPQHF. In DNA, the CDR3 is TGTGCCAGTAGTCCTGACAGGCTTTCTGGGCCCCAGCATTTT. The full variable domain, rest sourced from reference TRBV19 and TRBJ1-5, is DGGITQSPKYLFRKEGQNVTLSCEQNLNHDAMYWYRQDPGQGLRLIYYSQIVNDFQKGDIAEGYSVSREKKESFPLTVTSAQKNPTAFYLCASSPDRLSGPQHFGDGTRLSIL.

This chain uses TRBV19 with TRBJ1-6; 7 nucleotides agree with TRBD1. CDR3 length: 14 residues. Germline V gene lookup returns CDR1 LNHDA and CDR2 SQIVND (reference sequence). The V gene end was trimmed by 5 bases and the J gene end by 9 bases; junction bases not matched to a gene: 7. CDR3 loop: CASSGGTDPSPLHF. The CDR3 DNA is TGTGCCAGTAGTGGCGGGACAGATCCTTCACCCCTCCACTTT.

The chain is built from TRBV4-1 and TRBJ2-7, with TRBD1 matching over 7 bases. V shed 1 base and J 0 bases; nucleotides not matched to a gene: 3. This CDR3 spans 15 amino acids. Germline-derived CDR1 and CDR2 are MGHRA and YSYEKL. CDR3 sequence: CASSQGAGGSYEQYF. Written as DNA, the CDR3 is TGCGCCAGCAGCCAAGGGGCAGGGGGCTCCTACGAGCAGTACTTC.

DNA of the CDR3: TGTGCCAGCAGTTTATCGGGACAGGTATCTGGGGCCAACGTCCTGACTTTC. Translation: CASSLSGQVSGANVLTF. The rearrangement joins TRBV27 to TRBJ2-6, with 8 positions matching TRBD1. This CDR3 is built from 17 residues. V was clipped by 0 bases and J by 1 base; unmatched bases: 2. Germline V CDR1 and CDR2: MNHEY, SMNVEV (reference sequence).

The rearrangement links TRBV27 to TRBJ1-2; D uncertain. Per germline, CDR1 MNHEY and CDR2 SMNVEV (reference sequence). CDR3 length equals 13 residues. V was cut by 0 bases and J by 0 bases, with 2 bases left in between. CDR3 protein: CASSLSSNYGYTF. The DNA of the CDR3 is TGTGCCAGCAGTTTATCCTCTAACTATGGCTACACCTTC.

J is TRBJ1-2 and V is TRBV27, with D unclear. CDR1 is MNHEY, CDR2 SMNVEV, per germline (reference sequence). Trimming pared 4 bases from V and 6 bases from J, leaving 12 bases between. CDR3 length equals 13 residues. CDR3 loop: CASSSEGLDGYTF. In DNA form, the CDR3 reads TGTGCCAGCAGTTCTGAGGGTCTGGATGGCTACACCTTC.